A selection of T cell receptor beta chains follows, all from one sample in a study of shared clonotypes between healthy human individuals. Profiling relied on immunoSEQ multiplex PCR, and the TCRdb table lists in-frame clones only, not all of them. The sample carries about 580,000 clones, roughly 98% recorded once. The sequenced sample was naive CD8+ T cells sorted from blood. The receptors were sampled from a man aged 25-45 years in good health. Each CDR3 is given with its conserved first and last residue. D genes are given only for firm matches. Rows may omit the clone size; those that give it use once, few, many or a size class.

J: TRBJ1-2; size: .; V: TRBV28; D: .; CDR3: CASKPGKHGYTF; DNA: TGTGCCAGCAAACCAGGGAAACATGGCTACACCTTC
J: TRBJ2-7; size: .; V: TRBV30; D: TRBD2; CDR3: CAWSHGAGGTYEQYF; DNA: TGTGCCTGGAGCCACGGGGCGGGAGGAACCTACGAGCAGTACTTC
J: TRBJ2-7; size: .; V: TRBV7-6; D: .; CDR3: CASGGPRDYEQYF; DNA: TGTGCCAGCGGAGGCCCGAGAGACTACGAGCAGTACTTC
J: TRBJ2-7; size: .; V: TRBV27; D: TRBD1; CDR3: CASSFLPGQGTYEQYF; DNA: TGTGCCAGCAGTTTCTTACCGGGACAGGGCACTTACGAGCAGTACTTC
J: TRBJ2-1; size: .; V: TRBV5-6; D: .; CDR3: CASSLVPGKLGIGNEQFF; DNA: TGTGCCAGCAGCTTGGTTCCAGGGAAGTTGGGTATCGGCAATGAGCAGTTCTTC
J: TRBJ2-7; size: once; V: TRBV30; D: .; CDR3: CAWSLGGTSSYEQYF; DNA: TGTGCCTGGAGCCTAGGGGGGACAAGCTCCTACGAGCAGTACTTC
J: TRBJ1-2; size: .; V: TRBV15; D: .; CDR3: CATSIKPRTLNYGYTF; DNA: TGTGCCACCAGCATCAAACCACGGACTCTGAACTATGGCTACACCTTC
J: TRBJ1-2; size: few; V: TRBV7-9; D: .; CDR3: CASSLRGNYGYTF; DNA: TGTGCCAGCAGCTTACGGGGGAACTATGGCTACACCTTC
J: TRBJ2-7; size: .; V: TRBV28; D: TRBD2; CDR3: CASSRASGSYEQYF; DNA: TGTGCCAGCAGCCGGGCTAGCGGTTCGTACGAGCAGTACTTC
J: TRBJ2-1; size: .; V: TRBV9; D: TRBD2; CDR3: CASSHNPASGYYNEQFF; DNA: TGTGCCAGCAGCCATAACCCTGCTAGCGGCTACTACAATGAGCAGTTCTTC
J: TRBJ2-2; size: .; V: TRBV7-6; D: .; CDR3: CASSPRREGSGELFF; DNA: TGTGCCAGCAGCCCCCGCAGGGAAGGGTCCGGGGAGCTGTTTTTT
J: TRBJ1-2; size: .; V: TRBV7-9; D: TRBD1; CDR3: CASSFTSPGQGLGYTF; DNA: TGTGCCAGCAGCTTCACGTCTCCGGGACAGGGTTTGGGCTACACCTTC
J: TRBJ2-7; size: once; V: TRBV11-3; D: .; CDR3: CASSLDGTSDLYEQYF; DNA: TGTGCCAGCAGCTTAGACGGCACCTCGGACCTCTACGAGCAGTACTTC
J: TRBJ2-2; size: .; V: TRBV7-8; D: TRBD2; CDR3: CASSLHFFQAGGGSRELFF; DNA: TGTGCCAGCAGCTTACACTTTTTTCAGGCGGGAGGGGGCTCCCGGGAGCTGTTTTTT
J: TRBJ2-7; size: once; V: TRBV27; D: TRBD2; CDR3: CASSLSSGFYEQYF; DNA: TGTGCCAGCAGTTTGTCTAGCGGCTTTTACGAGCAGTACTTC
J: TRBJ1-3; size: .; V: TRBV11-2; D: .; CDR3: CASSPITWVAGHSGNTIYF; DNA: TGTGCCAGCAGCCCCATTACCTGGGTGGCAGGACACTCTGGAAACACCATATATTTT
J: TRBJ2-6; size: .; V: TRBV2; D: .; CDR3: CASSPGWGANVLTF; DNA: TGTGCCAGCAGTCCAGGGTGGGGGGCCAACGTCCTGACTTTC
J: TRBJ2-7; size: .; V: TRBV5-4; D: TRBD1; CDR3: CASSLTGESYEQYF; DNA: TGTGCCAGCAGCTTGACAGGGGAGTCCTACGAGCAGTACTTC
J: TRBJ2-2; size: once; V: TRBV7-8; D: TRBD2; CDR3: CASSSEMPEAGGETGELFF; DNA: TGTGCCAGCAGCTCGGAGATGCCCGAGGCGGGAGGGGAGACCGGGGAGCTGTTTTTT
J: TRBJ2-3; size: .; V: TRBV25-1; D: .; CDR3: CASRFSFTDTQYF; DNA: TGTGCCAGCAGGTTCAGCTTCACAGATACGCAGTATTTT
J: TRBJ2-3; size: once; V: TRBV9; D: .; CDR3: CASSVVGEGADTQYF; DNA: TGTGCCAGCAGCGTAGTGGGGGAGGGGGCAGATACGCAGTATTTT
J: TRBJ2-1; size: .; V: TRBV4-3; D: TRBD2; CDR3: CASSQGTRPYNEQFF; DNA: TGCGCCAGCAGCCAAGGGACTAGACCCTACAATGAGCAGTTCTTC
J: TRBJ2-3; size: .; V: TRBV7-2; D: TRBD2; CDR3: CASSLVLAGATDTQYF; DNA: TGTGCCAGCAGCTTAGTATTGGCGGGAGCAACAGATACGCAGTATTTT
J: TRBJ2-7; size: .; V: TRBV2; D: .; CDR3: CASSEIIRQNEQYF; DNA: TGTGCCAGCAGTGAAATCATTCGACAGAACGAGCAGTACTTC
J: TRBJ2-1; size: .; V: TRBV27; D: TRBD2; CDR3: CASSPLESSGSGNEQFF; DNA: TGTGCCAGCAGTCCTCTTGAATCTAGCGGGAGTGGTAATGAGCAGTTCTTC
J: TRBJ2-5; size: .; V: TRBV7-8; D: TRBD1; CDR3: CASSFRDRGPQETQYF; DNA: TGTGCCAGCAGCTTCCGGGACAGGGGGCCTCAAGAGACCCAGTACTTC
J: TRBJ1-5; size: once; V: TRBV7-8; D: .; CDR3: CASEPFGGSNQPQHF; DNA: TGTGCCAGCGAACCCTTCGGCGGTAGCAATCAGCCCCAGCATTTT
J: TRBJ2-5; size: .; V: TRBV7-9; D: .; CDR3: CASSSWAQEETQYF; DNA: TGTGCCAGCAGCTCCTGGGCCCAAGAAGAGACCCAGTACTTC
J: TRBJ2-3; size: .; V: TRBV2; D: TRBD2; CDR3: CASSEGAGATDTQYF; DNA: TGTGCCAGCAGTGAAGGAGCGGGGGCCACAGATACGCAGTATTTT
J: TRBJ2-2; size: .; V: TRBV29-1; D: .; CDR3: CSVAVVADDTGELFF; DNA: TGCAGCGTTGCGGTAGTGGCCGATGACACCGGGGAGCTGTTTTTT
J: TRBJ1-5; size: .; V: TRBV9; D: .; CDR3: CASTTPQHF; DNA: TGTGCCAGCACGACGCCCCAGCATTTT
J: TRBJ2-3; size: .; V: TRBV4-1; D: .; CDR3: CASSQGVGGADTQYF; DNA: TGCGCCAGCAGCCAAGGCGTCGGGGGAGCAGATACGCAGTATTTT
J: TRBJ2-7; size: .; V: TRBV7-9; D: .; CDR3: CAIAVLSYEQYF; DNA: TGTGCCATCGCCGTACTCTCCTACGAGCAGTACTTC
J: TRBJ1-5; size: .; V: TRBV28; D: .; CDR3: CASSLAGINQPQHF; DNA: TGTGCCAGCAGTTTGGCGGGGATCAATCAGCCCCAGCATTTT
J: TRBJ1-3; size: .; V: TRBV2; D: .; CDR3: CASSGRLFSGNTIYF; DNA: TGTGCCAGCAGTGGTCGGCTATTCTCTGGAAACACCATATATTTT
J: TRBJ1-5; size: .; V: TRBV7-9; D: .; CDR3: CASSLSGQQPQHF; DNA: TGTGCCAGCAGCTTAAGCGGGCAACAGCCCCAGCATTTT
J: TRBJ2-3; size: .; V: TRBV28; D: TRBD1; CDR3: CASSPQPGQSTDTQYF; DNA: TGTGCCAGCAGCCCTCAGCCGGGACAGAGCACAGATACGCAGTATTTT
J: TRBJ2-2; size: .; V: TRBV4-1; D: .; CDR3: CASSQDLGRDNTGELFF; DNA: TGCGCCAGCAGCCAAGATCTGGGTCGGGACAACACCGGGGAGCTGTTTTTT
J: TRBJ2-2; size: .; V: TRBV5-6; D: .; CDR3: CASSFGPANTGELFF; DNA: TGTGCCAGCAGCTTCGGACCCGCGAACACCGGGGAGCTGTTTTTT
J: TRBJ1-5; size: .; V: TRBV4-1; D: .; CDR3: CASSPRGEGNQPQHF; DNA: TGCGCCAGCAGCCCCAGAGGGGAGGGCAATCAGCCCCAGCATTTT